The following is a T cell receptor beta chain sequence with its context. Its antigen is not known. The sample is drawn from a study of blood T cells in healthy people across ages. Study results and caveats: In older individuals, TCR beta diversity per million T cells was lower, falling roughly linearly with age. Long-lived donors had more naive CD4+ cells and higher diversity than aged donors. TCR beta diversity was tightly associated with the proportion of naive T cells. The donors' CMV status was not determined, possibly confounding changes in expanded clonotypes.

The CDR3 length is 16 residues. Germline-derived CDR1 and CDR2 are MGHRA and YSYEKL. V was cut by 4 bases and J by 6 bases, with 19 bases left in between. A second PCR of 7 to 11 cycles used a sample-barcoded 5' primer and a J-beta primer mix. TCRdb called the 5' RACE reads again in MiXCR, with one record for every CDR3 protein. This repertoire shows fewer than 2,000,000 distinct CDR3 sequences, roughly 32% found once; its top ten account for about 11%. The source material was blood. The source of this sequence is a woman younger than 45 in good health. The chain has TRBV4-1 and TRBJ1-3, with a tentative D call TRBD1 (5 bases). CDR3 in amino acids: CASSPPQTEIENTIYF. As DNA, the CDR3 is TGCGCCAGCAGCCCCCCCCAGACAGAGATCGAAAACACCATATATTTT.